These T cell receptor beta chains were read from a single sample in a study of T cells in Graves' hyperthyroidism and ophthalmopathy. TCRdb reprocessed the multiplex PCR reads via MiXCR and lists one record per CDR3 protein. The data show 150,000 or so distinct CDR3 sequences, over 8% seen once. Sequencing was done on a sample of blood. The source of these receptors is a woman aged 18-29 years with Graves' hyperthyroidism that later progressed to Graves' ophthalmopathy. Both conserved end residues are part of each CDR3.

v_call,j_call,cdr3_aa
TRBV18,TRBJ1-1,CASSPRETEAFF
TRBV18,TRBJ2-1,CASSPRSVLGEQFF
TRBV6-1,TRBJ2-5,CASSRSGTQETQYF
TRBV7-3,TRBJ2-3,CASSLGGAGRRDTQYF
TRBV6-1,TRBJ1-1,CASSGQGARNTEAFF
TRBV5-5,TRBJ1-6,CASSFGTGAHYNSPLHF
TRBV7-9,TRBJ2-7,CASSLELAGGSEQYF
TRBV20-1,TRBJ1-3,CSATFAAGGVRGNTIYF
TRBV20-1,TRBJ1-1,CSARDGVGAFF
TRBV20-1,TRBJ2-1,CSARYGLGYNEQFF
TRBV7-2,TRBJ2-2,CASSLTSTGELFF
TRBV20-1,TRBJ2-7,CSARDLGRTYEQYF
TRBV2,TRBJ2-1,CASSRNEQFF
TRBV7-8,TRBJ1-2,CASSLGVGGPGGYTF
TRBV20-1,TRBJ2-3,CSAQYRSGSGTDTQYF